This TCR beta chain was obtained from a study of T-cell memory formation after mild COVID-19. Whole-study findings and limits: Whether day 37 second-wave clones are SARS-CoV-2-specific was not confirmed.

This CDR3 has 12 residues. CDR1 and CDR2 (germline): DFQATT, SNEGSKA (reference sequence). 5'RACE, which relied on constant-segment primers, yielded TCR alpha and TCR beta cDNA libraries carrying sample barcodes and UMIs. In TCRdb, the 5' RACE reads were re-called with MiXCR into one record per CDR3 protein. The repertoire holds about 180,000 distinct CDR3 sequences, with less than 20% as singletons. The table lists this clonotype with a few counts. The antigen is undetermined. The rearrangement uses TRBV20-1 and TRBJ2-3; D is undetermined. The receptor was derived from a man aged 18 to 30 who had mild COVID-19 (a few samples of this study predate the infection). Cell type and time point are not known. Sequencing was done on a sample of PBMCs or a T cell subset sorted from them (not recorded which). The CDR3 nucleotides are TGCAGCCTTCCGAGCCTCACAGATACGCAGTATTTT. Protein product: CSLPSLTDTQYF.